This is a list of T cell receptor beta chains from one sample in a study of CD8 T cells in Susac syndrome. TCRdb re-called the immunoSEQ multiplex PCR reads with MiXCR, one entry per CDR3 protein. The sample has 150,000 or so distinct CDR3 sequences; more than 85% are singletons. The specimen sequenced was CD4+ T cells from PBMCs. The source of these receptors is a human donor with Susac syndrome. Each CDR3 is given with its conserved first and last residue. A D gene is named only where the DNA matches it firmly. A row's size may be missing; if present it is once, few, many or a size class.

CASRWASGANVLTF,TGTGCCAGTAGGTGGGCCTCTGGGGCCAACGTCCTGACTTTC,TRBV19,TRBJ2-6,-,-
CSARRGQGPADTQYF,TGCAGTGCTAGGAGGGGACAGGGCCCGGCTGATACGCAGTATTTT,TRBV20-1,TRBJ2-3,TRBD1,-
CSVVWPGGSDTQYF,TGCAGCGTTGTCTGGCCAGGTGGATCGGATACGCAGTATTTT,TRBV29-1,TRBJ2-3,-,-
CASNLHLSSYEQYF,TGTGCCAGCAATCTTCATTTGAGCTCCTACGAGCAGTACTTC,TRBV6-6,TRBJ2-7,-,-
CASSLAGPQVETQYF,TGCGCCAGCAGCTTGGCAGGGCCCCAAGTCGAGACCCAGTACTTC,TRBV5-1,TRBJ2-5,-,-
CSAVKTGLPDTQYF,TGCAGTGCTGTAAAAACGGGACTCCCGGATACGCAGTATTTT,TRBV20-1,TRBJ2-3,-,once
CASSPTLQETQYF,TGTGCCAGCTCACCAACCCTCCAAGAGACCCAGTACTTC,TRBV18,TRBJ2-5,-,-
CASSATPFQETQYF,TGTGCCAGCAGCGCAACGCCCTTTCAAGAGACCCAGTACTTC,TRBV7-3,TRBJ2-5,-,-
CAWSPGPNYGYTF,TGTGCCTGGAGCCCCGGCCCTAACTATGGCTACACCTTC,TRBV30,TRBJ1-2,-,-
CASSVTSGSGTGELFF,TGTGCCAGCAGCGTAACTAGCGGGAGTGGCACCGGGGAGCTGTTTTTT,TRBV9,TRBJ2-2,TRBD2,-
CASSAVGQNYGYTF,TGTGCCAGCAGCGCGGTGGGACAGAACTATGGCTACACCTTC,TRBV9,TRBJ1-2,TRBD1,-
CSARRSGGAGETQYF,TGCAGTGCTAGGCGGAGCGGGGGGGCCGGAGAGACCCAGTACTTC,TRBV20-1,TRBJ2-5,TRBD2,-
CASSRGVADTQYF,TGCGCCAGCAGCCGGGGGGTAGCAGATACGCAGTATTTT,TRBV4-3,TRBJ2-3,-,-
CASSVDRADTGELFF,TGTGCCAGCAGCGTAGATAGGGCGGACACCGGGGAGCTGTTTTTT,TRBV9,TRBJ2-2,-,once
CASSPWRLSGGDNEQFF,TGTGCCAGCAGTCCCTGGCGGTTAAGCGGGGGGGACAATGAGCAGTTCTTC,TRBV28,TRBJ2-1,TRBD2,-
CASSLWGRDSNQPQHF,TGTGCCAGCAGCTTATGGGGGCGGGATAGCAATCAGCCCCAGCATTTT,TRBV13,TRBJ1-5,-,-
CASSRGYGKNIQYF,TGTGCCAGCAGCCGGGGCTATGGCAAAAACATTCAGTACTTC,TRBV3-1,TRBJ2-4,-,-
CASSHGGAEGDTQYF,TGTGCCAGCAGCCACGGGGGCGCTGAGGGAGATACGCAGTATTTT,TRBV4-2,TRBJ2-3,-,-
CASGGPNYGYTF,TGTGCCAGCGGCGGTCCAAACTATGGCTACACCTTC,TRBV2,TRBJ1-2,-,-
CASSVVGSSYEQYF,TGTGCCAGCAGCGTGGTCGGGAGCTCCTACGAGCAGTACTTC,TRBV9,TRBJ2-7,-,-
CASSGADRGSQPQHF,TGTGCCAGCAGCGGTGCTGACAGGGGGAGTCAGCCCCAGCATTTT,TRBV4-2,TRBJ1-5,TRBD1,once
CASSFRQGASEAFF,TGTGCCAGCAGTTTTAGGCAGGGGGCATCAGAAGCTTTCTTT,TRBV27,TRBJ1-1,TRBD1,-
CSALPLVDEQYF,TGCAGTGCCCTGCCTTTGGTCGACGAGCAGTACTTC,TRBV20-1,TRBJ2-7,-,-
CASSFRTGYLGNQPQHF,TGTGCCAGCAGTTTCAGGACAGGGTACCTTGGCAATCAGCCCCAGCATTTT,TRBV12-3/TRBV12-4,TRBJ1-5,TRBD1,-
CASTPLAGGYNEQFF,TGTGCCAGCACCCCACTAGCGGGGGGGTACAATGAGCAGTTCTTC,TRBV28,TRBJ2-1,TRBD2,-
CSARRGSRRYEQYF,TGCAGTGCTAGACGGGGCTCCCGACGCTACGAGCAGTACTTC,TRBV20-1,TRBJ2-7,-,-
CASSHEGANVLTF,TGTGCCAGCAGCCACGAGGGGGCCAACGTCCTGACTTTC,TRBV14,TRBJ2-6,-,-
CASRAGTNTGELFF,TGTGCCAGCAGAGCCGGGACTAACACCGGGGAGCTGTTTTTT,TRBV12-3/TRBV12-4,TRBJ2-2,-,-
CASSQDTGPNYGYTF,TGCGCCAGCAGCCAAGATACGGGACCGAACTATGGCTACACCTTC,TRBV4-1,TRBJ1-2,-,-
CSVKDRRDNEQFF,TGCAGCGTTAAAGACAGGAGGGACAATGAGCAGTTCTTC,TRBV29-1,TRBJ2-1,-,-
CASSLDPGQGTYEQYF,TGCGCCAGCAGCTTGGATCCGGGACAGGGGACCTACGAGCAGTACTTC,TRBV5-1,TRBJ2-7,TRBD1,-
CSARAGQGGSYEQYF,TGCAGTGCTAGAGCCGGACAGGGGGGCTCCTACGAGCAGTACTTC,TRBV20-1,TRBJ2-7,TRBD1,once
CASSGSWQAEQYF,TGTGCCAGCAGTGGGTCGTGGCAGGCCGAGCAGTACTTC,TRBV6-5,TRBJ2-7,-,-
CASSPFSGKGYNEQFF,TGTGCCAGCAGCCCCTTTTCGGGCAAGGGGTACAATGAGCAGTTCTTC,TRBV9,TRBJ2-1,-,-
CASSQDGVGTNTGELFF,TGTGCCAGCAGCCAAGATGGTGTGGGGACGAACACCGGGGAGCTGTTTTTT,TRBV4-2,TRBJ2-2,-,-